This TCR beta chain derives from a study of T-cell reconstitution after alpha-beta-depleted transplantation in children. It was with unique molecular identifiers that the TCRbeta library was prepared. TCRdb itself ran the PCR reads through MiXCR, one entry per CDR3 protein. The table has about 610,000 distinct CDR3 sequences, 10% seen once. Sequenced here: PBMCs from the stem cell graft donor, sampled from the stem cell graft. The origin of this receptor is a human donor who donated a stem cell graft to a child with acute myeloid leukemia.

CDR3 region: CASSVYPTADYEQYF. CDR3 sequence (DNA): TGTGCCAGCAGCGTATATCCCACTGCCGACTACGAGCAGTACTTC. The chain couples TRBV9 to TRBJ2-7; D uncertain. The V end lost 1 base, the J end lost 3 bases, and 14 bases lay between the germline ends. Germline V gives CDR1 SGDLS, CDR2 YYNGEE. The CDR3 covers 15 residues. The variable domain in full, completed from reference TRBV9 and TRBJ2-7, reads DSGVTQTPKHLITATGQRVTLRCSPRSGDLSVYWYQQSLDQGLQFLIQYYNGEERAKGNILERFSAQQFPDLHSELNLSSLELGDSALYFCASSVYPTADYEQYFGPGTRLTVT.